The sequence of this TCR beta chain was determined in a study of cytomegalovirus exposure and HLA in healthy donors. The method was immunoSEQ multiplex PCR; TCRdb's version includes in-frame clones alone and lacks a portion of them. The sample holds around 120,000 clones, 70% to 90% seen once. The clonotype comes from a woman between 18 and 29 years old in good health and CMV-seronegative. Source material: PBMCs.

The CDR3 nucleotides read TGTGCCAGCAGCCAAGTCGGGTCTAGCGGGGGGGCCGGAAATGAGCAGTTCTTC. Protein product: CASSQVGSSGGAGNEQFF. The chain is built from TRBV4-2 and TRBJ2-1; TRBD2 agrees at 12 bases. CDR3 length: 18 residues. V lost 1 base to trimming and J lost 7 bases; unmatched junction nucleotides: 11. The germline CDR1 and CDR2 sequences are LGHNA and YNFKEQ.